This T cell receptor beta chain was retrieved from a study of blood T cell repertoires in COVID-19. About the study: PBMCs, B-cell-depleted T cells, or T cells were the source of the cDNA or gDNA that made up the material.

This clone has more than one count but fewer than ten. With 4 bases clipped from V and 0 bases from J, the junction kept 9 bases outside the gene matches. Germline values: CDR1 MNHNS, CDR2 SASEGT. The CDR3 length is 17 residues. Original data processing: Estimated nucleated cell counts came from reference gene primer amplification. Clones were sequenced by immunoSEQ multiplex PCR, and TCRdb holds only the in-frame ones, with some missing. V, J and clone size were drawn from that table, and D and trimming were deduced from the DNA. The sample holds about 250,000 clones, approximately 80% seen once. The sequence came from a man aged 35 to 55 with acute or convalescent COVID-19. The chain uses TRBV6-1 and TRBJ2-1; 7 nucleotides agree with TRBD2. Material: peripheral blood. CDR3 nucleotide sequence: TGTGCCAGCAGTGTTATGTTGGGCGGGAGCTCCTACAATGAGCAGTTCTTC. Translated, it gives CASSVMLGGSSYNEQFF.